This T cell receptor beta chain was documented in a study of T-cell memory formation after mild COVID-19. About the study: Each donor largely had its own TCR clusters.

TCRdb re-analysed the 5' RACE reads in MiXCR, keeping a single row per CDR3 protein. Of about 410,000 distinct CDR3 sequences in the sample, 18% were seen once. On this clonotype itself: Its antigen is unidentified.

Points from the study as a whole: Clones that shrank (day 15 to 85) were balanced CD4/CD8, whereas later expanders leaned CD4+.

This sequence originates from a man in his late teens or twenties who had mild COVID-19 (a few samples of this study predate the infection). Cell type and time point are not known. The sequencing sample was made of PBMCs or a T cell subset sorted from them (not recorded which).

The CDR3 DNA is TGCGCCAGCAGCCAAGATGCGGCTAGCGGGGGGCCCGAGCAGTACTTC. Translated: CASSQDAASGGPEQYF. The rearrangement joins TRBV4-1 to TRBJ2-7, with 11 positions matching TRBD2. Germline assignment: CDR1 MGHRA and CDR2 YSYEKL. This CDR3 spans 16 amino acids. V lost 0 bases to trimming and J lost 6 bases; unmatched junction nucleotides: 7.